The 18 T cell receptor beta chains listed next were all sequenced from one sample in a study of cytomegalovirus exposure and HLA in healthy donors. It was with 60 Vbeta and 13 Jbeta primers that the PCR ran. Method: immunoSEQ multiplex PCR; TCRdb's copy keeps in-frame clones and lacks some. The sample contains about 130,000 clones, 60% to 85% of which appear only once. Sample: PBMCs. These receptors came from a man aged 50-60 years in good health and CMV-seronegative.

This sequence joins TRBV27 and TRBJ1-2, with a possible D match to TRBD1 (5 bases). Germline V CDR1 and CDR2: MNHEY, SMNVEV (reference sequence). With 2 bases removed from V and 4 bases from J, the gap between germline ends came to 11 bases. The CDR3 runs to 14 residues. CDR3 residues: CASSLIGQGYGYTF. The CDR3 coding sequence is TGTGCCAGCAGTTTAATCGGGCAGGGCTATGGCTACACCTTC.

V is TRBV5-6 and J is TRBJ2-7; 12 bases are a match to TRBD2. V gave up 3 bases and J gave up 4 bases; unmatched junction bases: 5. Germline values: CDR1 SGHDT, CDR2 YYEEEE. The CDR3 contains 15 residues. The CDR3 bases are TGTGCCAGCAGCTCAGGACTAGCGGGGCTGTACGAGCAGTACGTC. Amino acid sequence: CASSSGLAGLYEQYV.

V gene TRBV21-1 combines with J gene TRBJ1-6; TRBD1, the table's D call, was not compared with the DNA. TRBV21-1 is a documented pseudogene. The CDR3 consists of 14 residues. CDR3 nucleotide sequence: TGTGCCAGCAGCAAAGGTCCCAGAAATTCACCCCTCCACTTT. It encodes CASSKGPRNSPLHF.

The rearrangement uses TRBV9 and TRBJ2-3; 14 bases agree with TRBD2. The germline V gene encodes CDR1 SGDLS and CDR2 YYNGEE. V lost 3 bases, J lost 4 bases, and 10 bases stayed unmatched. The CDR3 sequence is 18 residues long. CDR3 loop: CASSALSSTSGRADTQYF. CDR3 nucleotides: TGTGCCAGCAGCGCCCTTTCCTCGACTAGCGGGAGGGCAGATACGCAGTATTTT.

The chain joins TRBV27 to TRBJ2-3; 9 bases line up with TRBD2. J gave up 5 bases and V 3 bases, and 3 bases lay outside the gene matches. CDR3 size: 14 residues. Germline V gene data show CDR1 as MNHEY and CDR2 as SMNVEV (reference sequence). The CDR3 spells CASSFLAGLDTQYF. Written as DNA, the CDR3 is TGTGCCAGCAGTTTTCTAGCGGGGTTAGATACGCAGTATTTT.

J is TRBJ1-1 and V is TRBV19; 7 bases are shared with TRBD1. The CDR3 totals 14 residues. J gave up 1 base and V 6 bases, and 5 bases lay outside the gene matches. Looked up from germline, CDR1 is LNHDA and CDR2 is SQIVND (reference sequence). The CDR3 DNA is TGTGCCAGTAGCTCACAGGGGTCGAACACTGAAGCTTTCTTT. Translating it yields CASSSQGSNTEAFF.

V is TRBV10-3 and J is TRBJ2-7; the match to TRBD1 covers 7 bases. This CDR3 is built from 13 residues. The V gene's germline CDR1 is ENHRY and CDR2 SYGVKD. Trimming cost V 2 bases and J 2 bases; bases outside gene matches: 0. This chain's CDR3 is CAISETGAYEQYF. CDR3 nucleotide sequence: TGTGCCATCAGTGAGACAGGGGCCTACGAGCAGTACTTC.

V is TRBV11-2 and J is TRBJ1-2, with a weak D call TRBD1 (6 bases). Germline V gene data show CDR1 as SGHAT and CDR2 as FQNNGV. The CDR3 is made up of 15 amino acids. Trimming removed 1 base at V and 4 bases at J, with 13 bases between. The CDR3 nucleotides read TGTGCCAGCAGCTTAGTTACAGGGTGGGCCTATGGCTACACCTTC. It specifies CASSLVTGWAYGYTF.

The chain employs TRBV2 and TRBJ1-1; a possible D gene is TRBD1 (6 bases). This CDR3 spans 14 amino acids. V lost 5 bases, J lost 5 bases, and 15 bases lay in between. Germline V CDR1 and CDR2: SNHLY, FYNNEI. The CDR3 nucleotides are TGTGCCAGCAGTATACAGGGAGGGGAAACTGAAGCTTTCTTT. The encoded protein is CASSIQGGETEAFF.

J is TRBJ2-7 and V is TRBV6-1; D call uncertain. Germline lookup yields CDR1 MNHNS and CDR2 SASEGT. V gave up 1 base and J gave up 3 bases, with 13 bases separating them. This CDR3 spans 15 amino acids. CDR3 nucleotides: TGTGCCAGCAGTGAAGGGGCCTACCCCCTCTACGAGCAGTACTTC. Translation gives CASSEGAYPLYEQYF.

The chain is built from TRBV5-5 and TRBJ2-7; 11 nucleotides line up with TRBD2. CDR1 and CDR2 (germline): SGHKS, YYEKEE (reference sequence). V shed 3 bases and J 0 bases; nucleotides not matched to a gene: 5. The CDR3 runs to 16 residues. The CDR3 sequence: CASSSGLAVSSYEQYV. The CDR3 DNA reads TGTGCCAGCAGCTCGGGACTAGCGGTGAGCTCCTACGAGCAGTACGTC.

This clone came up once. The chain has TRBV29-1 and TRBJ2-1; weak D call: TRBD2 (5 bases). The V gene's germline CDR1 is SQVTM and CDR2 ANQGSEA. There are 11 residues in the CDR3. V lost 4 bases and J 6 bases, leaving 7 bases between the germline ends. The CDR3 loop reads CSVGAGNEQFF. The CDR3 DNA follows: TGCAGCGTTGGCGCGGGCAATGAGCAGTTCTTC.

The chain is built from TRBV6-6 and TRBJ1-1; tentatively, D is TRBD1 (6 bases). The V end lost 7 bases, the J end lost 8 bases, and 17 bases lay between the germline ends. In germline, CDR1 is MNHNY, CDR2 SVGAGI (reference sequence). The CDR3 loop spans 13 amino acids. This CDR3 is CASNPTGGMEAFF. The CDR3 DNA follows: TGTGCCAGCAACCCCACGGGGGGCATGGAAGCTTTCTTT.

This chain joins TRBV6-6 and TRBJ1-2, with D maybe TRBD1 (6 bases). This CDR3 is 15 amino acids long. Germline-derived CDR1 and CDR2 are MNHNY and SVGAGI (reference sequence). Trimming stripped 2 bases from V and 4 bases from J, with 14 bases between. The CDR3 DNA sequence: TGTGCCAGCAGTTACGGTCAGGGGCCGGGCTATGGCTACACCTTC. Translating it yields CASSYGQGPGYGYTF.

The chain carries TRBV2 and TRBJ2-5, with a weak D call TRBD1 (5 bases). The J call is doubtful: the DNA matches TRBJ2-7 better. The CDR3 covers 12 residues. CDR1 SNHLY and CDR2 FYNNEI come from the germline V gene. DNA of the CDR3: TGTGCCAGCAGACCCGACAGCTACGAGCAGTACTTC. Translated: CASRPDSYEQYF.

This clone was picked up a small number of times. The chain combines TRBV5-1 with TRBJ2-3; possible D gene TRBD2, 5 bases. The CDR3 covers 15 residues. V was trimmed by 4 bases and J by 1 base, leaving 13 bases between them. Germline CDR1 is SGHRS and CDR2 is YFSETQ. The DNA for the CDR3 is TGCGCCAGCAGCCAATCTAGCTCAGGCACAGATACGCAGTATTTT. Its translation is CASSQSSSGTDTQYF.

This clone occurred a few times. The rearrangement joins TRBV13 to TRBJ2-4, with D hard to call. V lost 0 bases to trimming and J lost 4 bases, with 7 bases between them. CDR1 and CDR2 (germline): PRHDT, FYEKMQ (reference sequence). The length of the CDR3 is 14 residues. The CDR3 here is CASSLGMTKNIQYF. The CDR3 nucleotides read TGTGCCAGCAGCTTAGGGATGACTAAAAACATTCAGTACTTC.

The chain is built from TRBV5-8 and TRBJ2-1; TRBD1 matches 7 bases. The V gene's germline CDR1 is SGHTS and CDR2 YDEGEE. CDR3 size: 13 residues. V was pared by 4 bases and J by 5 bases, with 3 bases of the junction left unmatched. The CDR3 sequence: CASSRDSNNEQFF. In DNA form, the CDR3 reads TGTGCCAGCAGCAGGGACAGCAACAATGAGCAGTTCTTC.